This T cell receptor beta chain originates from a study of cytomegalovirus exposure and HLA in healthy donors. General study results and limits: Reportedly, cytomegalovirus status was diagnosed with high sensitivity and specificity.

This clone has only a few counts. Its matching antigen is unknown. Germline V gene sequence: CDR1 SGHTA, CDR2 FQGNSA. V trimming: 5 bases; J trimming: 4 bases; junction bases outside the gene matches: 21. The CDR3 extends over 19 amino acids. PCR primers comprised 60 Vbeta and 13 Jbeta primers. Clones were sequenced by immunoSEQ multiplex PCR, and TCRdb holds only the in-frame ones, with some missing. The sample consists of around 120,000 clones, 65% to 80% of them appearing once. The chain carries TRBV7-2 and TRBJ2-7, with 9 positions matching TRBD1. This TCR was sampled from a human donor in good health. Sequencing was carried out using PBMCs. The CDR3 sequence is CASSTGDRAGVGTYYEQYF. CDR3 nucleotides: TGTGCCAGCAGCACCGGGGACAGGGCGGGCGTTGGGACCTATTACGAGCAGTACTTC.